Listed below are T cell receptor beta chains from one sample, sequenced in a study of T cells after yellow fever vaccination. TCRdb reprocessed the 5' RACE reads with MiXCR, giving one entry per CDR3 protein. The sample contains some 500,000 distinct CDR3 sequences, 13% of which appear only once. Sequencing was performed on PBMCs, taken on the day of the yellow fever booster vaccination. Source of these receptors: a man aged 25-45 years who received the YFV17D yellow fever vaccine. Each CDR3 is given with its conserved first and last residue. Each record gives: CDR3 protein, CDR3 DNA, D gene, clone size, J gene, V gene. D genes are given only for firm matches. Clone size is stated in some rows and not others, as once, few, many or a class when expanded.

CASSLARGRNTEAFF TGTGCCAGCAGCTTAGCACGGGGGAGGAACACTGAAGCTTTCTTT - - TRBJ1-1 TRBV7-2
CASSSPGQASGANVLTF TGCGCCAGCAGCTCCCCAGGGCAAGCGTCTGGGGCCAACGTCCTGACTTTC - - TRBJ2-6 TRBV5-1
CASSLGWGAQVMKTQYF TGTGCCAGCAGCTTAGGATGGGGGGCGCAGGTTATGAAGACCCAGTACTTC - - TRBJ2-5 TRBV7-2
CASSLTSFSYNEQFF TGTGCCAGCAGTTTGACTAGCTTTTCCTACAATGAGCAGTTCTTC TRBD2 - TRBJ2-1 TRBV6-5
CASSWDLSTEAFF TGTGCCAGCAGCTGGGACCTGAGCACTGAAGCTTTCTTT - - TRBJ1-1 TRBV5-4
CASSQGLAGGAGYNEQFF TGCGCCAGCAGCCAAGGACTAGCGGGAGGAGCAGGGTACAATGAGCAGTTCTTC TRBD2 few TRBJ2-1 TRBV4-3
CAWRARAGGGSTEAFF TGTGCCTGGAGGGCCCGGGCAGGGGGGGGGAGCACTGAAGCTTTCTTT TRBD1 few TRBJ1-1 TRBV30
CSAITGTSRWNNEQFF TGCAGTGCTATAACCGGGACTAGCCGTTGGAATAATGAGCAGTTCTTC TRBD2 - TRBJ2-1 TRBV20-1
CSARGEAGTYNEQFF TGCAGTGCTAGAGGGGAAGCGGGAACCTACAATGAGCAGTTCTTC TRBD2 - TRBJ2-1 TRBV20-1
CATRAAGAYEQYF TGTGCCACCCGCGCAGCGGGAGCCTACGAGCAGTACTTC TRBD2 few TRBJ2-7 TRBV24-1
CASSPRAQYTYNEQFF TGTGCCAGCAGCCCGCGGGCTCAGTACACCTACAATGAGCAGTTCTTC - - TRBJ2-1 TRBV11-2
CASSLGTQTLYEQYF TGTGCCAGCAGTTTAGGCACACAGACCCTCTACGAGCAGTACTTC - - TRBJ2-7 TRBV28
CASSVGTSGELFF TGTGCCAGCAGCGTCGGGACGTCCGGGGAGCTGTTTTTT - - TRBJ2-2 TRBV7-2
CASSAVGAGVNNEQFF TGCGCCAGCAGCGCCGTCGGAGCGGGAGTTAACAATGAGCAGTTCTTC TRBD2 few TRBJ2-1 TRBV5-1
CASSATVSLGYTF TGTGCCAGCAGCGCGACTGTCTCTCTTGGCTACACCTTC - - TRBJ1-2 TRBV7-9
CASSREENYGYTF TGTGCCAGCTCCCGGGAGGAAAACTATGGCTACACCTTC - - TRBJ1-2 TRBV18
CASSIRPPGELFF TGTGCCAGTTCAATCCGTCCCCCCGGGGAGCTGTTTTTT - - TRBJ2-2 TRBV19
CASSLWNQETQYF TGCGCCAGCAGCTTGTGGAATCAAGAGACCCAGTACTTC - - TRBJ2-5 TRBV5-1
CASSLIGQGFGDTQYF TGTGCCAGCAGCTTAATAGGACAGGGGTTCGGAGATACGCAGTATTTT TRBD1 - TRBJ2-3 TRBV7-2
CASSLTERRNEQYF TGTGCCAGCAGCTTGACGGAGCGGAGGAACGAGCAGTACTTC - - TRBJ2-7 TRBV5-5
CASSLAEGVAYGYTF TGTGCCAGCAGCTTAGCTGAGGGGGTTGCCTATGGCTACACCTTC - - TRBJ1-2 TRBV7-8
CASSATGEYGYTF TGTGCCAGCAGTGCAACAGGGGAGTATGGCTACACCTTC TRBD1 - TRBJ1-2 TRBV6-6
CASSPGISGGLQETQYF TGCGCCAGCAGCCCGGGAATTAGCGGGGGCCTCCAAGAGACCCAGTACTTC TRBD2 - TRBJ2-5 TRBV5-1
CASSPGTSFTDTQYF TGTGCCAGCTCCCCAGGGACTTCATTCACAGATACGCAGTATTTT - - TRBJ2-3 TRBV28
CASSWRLAGTNEQFF TGTGCCAGCAGTTGGAGGCTAGCGGGAACGAATGAGCAGTTCTTC TRBD2 few TRBJ2-1 TRBV27
CASSHLATSSYEQYF TGTGCCAGCAGCCACCTAGCGACGAGCTCCTACGAGCAGTACTTC - few TRBJ2-7 TRBV7-9
CASSEVVSSYEQYF TGCGCCAGCAGTGAAGTGGTTTCCTCCTACGAGCAGTACTTC - - TRBJ2-7 TRBV10-1
CASSLTRGYNEQFF TGTGCCAGCAGCCTCACGCGGGGGTACAATGAGCAGTTCTTC TRBD2 many TRBJ2-1 TRBV6-1
CASSLAGASPDEQFF TGCGCCAGCAGCTTGGCTGGAGCCTCCCCGGATGAGCAGTTCTTC - - TRBJ2-1 TRBV5-1
CASSLGGGLGPDTQYF TGTGCCAGCAGCTTAGGTGGGGGACTAGGGCCAGATACGCAGTATTTT TRBD2 few TRBJ2-3 TRBV11-2
CASSLNILGYGYTF TGTGCCAGCAGTTTGAACATCTTAGGGTATGGCTACACCTTC - - TRBJ1-2 TRBV27
CSARFIAGGPDTQYF TGCAGTGCTAGATTCATAGCGGGAGGGCCAGATACGCAGTATTTT TRBD2 few TRBJ2-3 TRBV20-1
CASSLEQGYHTF TGTGCCAGCAGCTTAGAACAGGGGTATCACACCTTC TRBD1 few TRBJ1-2 TRBV7-8
CASIFSGRWADTQYF TGTGCCAGCATCTTTAGCGGGAGATGGGCAGATACGCAGTATTTT TRBD2 - TRBJ2-3 TRBV27
CSARSGGGASEQYF TGCAGTGCTAGGAGTGGTGGCGGAGCAAGCGAGCAGTACTTC - - TRBJ2-7 TRBV20-1
CASRISGSRYEQYF TGTGCCAGCAGAATTAGCGGGAGCCGCTACGAGCAGTACTTC TRBD2 - TRBJ2-7 TRBV6-1
CSVGQGLTSGGTDTQYF TGCAGCGTTGGACAGGGATTAACTAGCGGTGGCACAGATACGCAGTATTTT - few TRBJ2-3 TRBV29-1
CASSFLAGLTGELFF - - - TRBJ2-2 TRBV6-2/TRBV6-3
CASSRRQVGVPSTQYF TGTGCCAGCAGCCGCAGGCAAGTGGGAGTTCCCTCTACGCAGTATTTT - many TRBJ2-3 TRBV6-1